This TCR beta chain was observed in a study of cytotoxic CD8 clonotypes in ibrutinib-treated CLL. Study-level background: Recorded responses included about 25 partial and 2 complete; following median approximately 5.5 years, roughly 15 stayed remitted and about 12 progressed. Response specimens were obtained following a median treatment duration of approximately 13 months, with a range of 6 to 36.

Study-level points and caveats: Rising at ibrutinib response, clonality subsequently fell back toward baseline at progression.

Depths of 1 in 200,000 to 1 in 1 million T cells were the sequencing target. Data came from immunoSEQ multiplex PCR; TCRdb stores just in-frame clones and leaves some out. The sample comprises about 300,000 clones, around 66% of which are singletons, and under 8% rests with the top ten. This CDR3 has 13 amino acids. Germline lookup yields CDR1 SNHLY and CDR2 FYNNEI. The V end lost 4 bases, the J end lost 4 bases, and 7 bases lay between the germline ends. In the case of this clone: Its antigen is unidentified.

Source: PBMCs, taken after 36 months of ibrutinib treatment. The J gene is TRBJ1-4, the V gene TRBV2; D gene uncertain. This sequence was found in a human donor with chronic lymphocytic leukemia. CDR3: CASSAIYNEKLFF. For the CDR3, the DNA is TGTGCCAGCAGTGCAATTTATAATGAAAAACTGTTTTTT.